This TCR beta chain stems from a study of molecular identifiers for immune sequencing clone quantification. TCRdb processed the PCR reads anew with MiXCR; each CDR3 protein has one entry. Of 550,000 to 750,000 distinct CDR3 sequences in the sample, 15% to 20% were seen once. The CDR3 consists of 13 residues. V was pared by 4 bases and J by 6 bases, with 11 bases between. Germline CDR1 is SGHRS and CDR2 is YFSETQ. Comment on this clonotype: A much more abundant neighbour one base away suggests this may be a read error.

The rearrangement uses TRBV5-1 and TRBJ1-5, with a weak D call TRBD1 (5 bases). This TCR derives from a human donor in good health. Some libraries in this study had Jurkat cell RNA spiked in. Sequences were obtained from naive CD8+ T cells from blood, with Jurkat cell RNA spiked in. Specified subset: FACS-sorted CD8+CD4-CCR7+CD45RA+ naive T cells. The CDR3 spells CASSPDGGQPQHF. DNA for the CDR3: TGCGCCAGCAGCCCTGACGGGGGTCAGCCCCAGCATTTT.